Listed below are T cell receptor beta chains from one sample, sequenced in a study of human T cells and chemical hapten exposure. TCRdb analysed the RACE reads with MiXCR anew, one entry per CDR3 protein. The table records roughly 40,000 distinct CDR3 sequences, 8.5% to 10% of them present only once. The material was whole blood, obtained in connection with sensitization to the hapten diphenylcyclopropenone (DPC). The receptors shown here come from a woman younger than 45 with alopecia areata. Some clones in this sample may be carry-over from other donors' samples. Each CDR3 is given with its conserved first and last residue. The size of a clone is reported for some rows only, either as once, few or many, or as a class for expanded clones.

>many|TRBJ1-1|TRBV19
CASSIFGLNTEAFF
>NA|TRBJ1-1|TRBV7-7
CASSLVENTEAFF
>NA|TRBJ2-3|TRBV12-3/TRBV12-4
CASSPRADTQYF
>NA|TRBJ2-3|TRBV11-2
CASSLQAVGTDTQYF
>few|TRBJ2-7|TRBV28
CASSFRTQEQYF
>few|TRBJ1-1|TRBV20-1
CSANRGPNTEAFF
>many|TRBJ2-3|TRBV5-1
CASTRAGGPTDTQYF
>few|TRBJ1-2|TRBV6-2/TRBV6-3
CASSYLSRREGYTF
>NA|TRBJ1-6|TRBV7-8
CASSLTRGDSPLHF
>few|TRBJ1-1|TRBV5-4
CASSLGHGREAFF
>medium-sized|TRBJ2-1|TRBV4-2
CASSQDLGTSFHEQFF
>many|TRBJ1-4|TRBV4-3
CASSQDWASANEKLFF
>NA|TRBJ2-3|TRBV25-1
CASSAYSTDTQYF
>once|TRBJ2-7|TRBV29-1
CSARAGKSYEQYF
>few|TRBJ2-2|TRBV7-8
CASSLNLAPPNTGELFF
>NA|TRBJ1-5|TRBV28
CASSFEGANPNQPQHF
>NA|TRBJ2-7|TRBV7-2
CASSLEGGYEQYF
>few|TRBJ2-3|TRBV28
CAGRGSRSDTQYF
>few|TRBJ2-7|TRBV27
CASSLTGLAALYEQYF
>few|TRBJ2-1|TRBV2
CASSPDRGYYNEQFF
>many|TRBJ2-7|TRBV7-9
CASSPLWVKRGISYEQYF
>NA|TRBJ2-7|TRBV5-6
CASSSPGHSYEQYF
>many|TRBJ2-7|TRBV20-1
CSARIGGTYEQYF
>many|TRBJ1-2|TRBV7-2
CASGAGASYGYTF
>few|TRBJ2-7|TRBV2
CASSRPGPTGNEQYF
>NA|TRBJ2-3|TRBV29-1
CSVYGQGADTQYF
>NA|TRBJ1-2|TRBV11-3
CASSSGQGFHGYTF
>NA|TRBJ2-1|TRBV20-1
CSAGRNEQFF
>few|TRBJ1-2|TRBV12-3/TRBV12-4
CASTFRDRNYGYTF
>many|TRBJ1-1|TRBV9
CASSVGGDTEAFF
>NA|TRBJ2-6|TRBV12-3/TRBV12-4
CASSVTGLSGANVLTF
>many|TRBJ2-2|TRBV2
CASSAQGMNTGELFF
>NA|TRBJ2-3|TRBV6-1
CASSVLGTTDTQYF
>NA|TRBJ1-1|TRBV6-2/TRBV6-3
CASSIRVHTEAFF
>many|TRBJ2-5|TRBV30
CAWSVWGLAGVSERGSQYF
>many|TRBJ2-1|TRBV7-9
CASSSGLTFF
>many|TRBJ1-5|TRBV6-5
CASSKKQGLNQPQHF
>NA|TRBJ2-5|TRBV27
CAGSSTGLQETQYF
>many|TRBJ1-6|TRBV7-2
CASSRLTGGRNSPLHF
>NA|TRBJ2-7|TRBV6-6
CASSPRQGRGYEQYF
>many|TRBJ1-6|TRBV30
CAWSTGTGGGSPLHF
>many|TRBJ2-7|TRBV25-1
CASSEYFYEQYF
>NA|TRBJ2-2|TRBV2
CASRELPHNTGELFF
>NA|TRBJ1-1|TRBV13
CASSSRQGPIYTEAFF
>NA|TRBJ2-7|TRBV28
CATRFWGYEQYF
>NA|TRBJ2-1|TRBV6-2/TRBV6-3
CASSYKGQAYNEQFF
>few|TRBJ2-7|TRBV5-4
CASSLPHYEQYF
>many|TRBJ1-2|TRBV28
CASSKNYGYTF
>many|TRBJ2-3|TRBV7-9
CASPTPGLAGGDTQYF
>NA|TRBJ1-2|TRBV7-2
CASSLNGANYGYTF
>few|TRBJ2-7|TRBV20-1
CSARDLGTGREQYF
>many|TRBJ1-4|TRBV7-2
CASSRRGPNEKLFF
>many|TRBJ1-5|TRBV4-2
CASSLQGSNQPQHF
>few|TRBJ2-1|TRBV28
CASIGGYNEQFF
>many|TRBJ2-7|TRBV7-2
CASSSAGTGGYEQYF